This note documents a single T cell receptor beta chain sequence. In germline, CDR1 is SGHDT, CDR2 YYEEEE. Trimming pared 6 bases from V and 0 bases from J, leaving 6 bases between. The CDR3 covers 13 residues. The sample comes from a study of CD8 T cells in Susac syndrome. Random hexamers were used to reverse transcribe an amount of about 0.5 to 1 ug RNA. TCRdb re-called the immunoSEQ multiplex PCR reads through MiXCR, storing one row per CDR3 protein. The table records 170,000 or so distinct CDR3 sequences, around 94% of them present only once. The rearrangement links TRBV5-6 to TRBJ2-2; D is ambiguous. The material sequenced was CD4+ T cells from PBMCs. The sequence was obtained from a human donor with Susac syndrome. The CDR3: CASKWANTGELFF. CDR3 bases: TGTGCCAGCAAATGGGCGAACACCGGGGAGCTGTTTTTT.